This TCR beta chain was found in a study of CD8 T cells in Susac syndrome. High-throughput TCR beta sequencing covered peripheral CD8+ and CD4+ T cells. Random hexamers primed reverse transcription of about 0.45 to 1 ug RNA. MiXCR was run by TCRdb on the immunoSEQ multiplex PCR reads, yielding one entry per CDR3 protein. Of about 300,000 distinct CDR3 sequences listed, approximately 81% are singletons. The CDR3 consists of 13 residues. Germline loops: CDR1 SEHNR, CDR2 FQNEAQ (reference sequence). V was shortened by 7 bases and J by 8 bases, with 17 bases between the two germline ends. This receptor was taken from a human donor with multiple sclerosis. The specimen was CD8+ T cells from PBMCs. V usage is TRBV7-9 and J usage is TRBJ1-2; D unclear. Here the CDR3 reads CASTDPMGSGYTF. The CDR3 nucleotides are TGTGCCAGCACCGACCCTATGGGGAGCGGCTACACCTTC.